This entry lists 19 T cell receptor beta chains sequenced from one sample in a study of preoperative IRX-2 immunotherapy in early breast cancer (dated by TCRdb to about 2019). Reading the label with the study, this specimen's treatment or condition is: preoperative locoregional IRX-2 cytokine immunotherapy. Library generation was performed with the immunoSEQ multiplex PCR assay. TCRdb retrieved this table from immuneACCESS and kept in-frame rearrangements only. Not all clones are present; in checked studies, unresolved V genes account for under half, and no reason is known for the remainder. For this sample there are 10,000 to 15,000 clones; approximately 91% appear just once. The ten largest clones add up to approximately 28% of the sample. The material was obtained from a patient treated with IRX-2 immunotherapy. Receptors were obtained from a human donor with breast cancer.

This sequence joins TRBV6-5 and TRBJ2-5, with D unresolved. Germline V CDR1 and CDR2: MNHEY, SVGAGI. V dropped 5 bases and J dropped 0 bases, with 4 bases sitting between them. This CDR3 has 12 amino acids. CDR3 sequence: CASSTDQETQYF. The CDR3 DNA reads TGTGCCAGCAGTACGGACCAAGAGACCCAGTACTTC.

The chain uses TRBV5-1 and TRBJ1-1; D unresolved. The germline V and J ends were trimmed by 6 bases and 0 bases, with 9 bases remaining between them. There are 13 residues in the CDR3. Germline V gene lookup returns CDR1 SGHRS and CDR2 YFSETQ. DNA for the CDR3: TGCGCCAGCACCGCTGGGATGAACACTGAAGCTTTCTTT. This translates into CASTAGMNTEAFF.

This rearrangement joins TRBV25-1 to TRBJ1-1; a possible D gene is TRBD1 (5 bases). The CDR3 loop spans 15 amino acids. Germline V gene sequence: CDR1 MGHDK, CDR2 SYGVNS. V was trimmed by 1 base and J by 7 bases, leaving 16 bases between them. CDR3 sequence reads: CASSESGGGKGEAFF. DNA of the CDR3: TGTGCCAGCAGTGAATCGGGGGGAGGGAAGGGTGAAGCTTTCTTT.

This sequence joins TRBV7-8 and TRBJ2-5; TRBD2 aligns across 14 bases. V shed 4 bases and J 5 bases; nucleotides not matched to a gene: 6. The CDR3 is made up of 16 amino acids. Germline V CDR1 and CDR2: SGHVS, FQNEAQ. CDR3 DNA: TGTGCCAGCAGCTCGACTAGCGGGGGGGGACTGGAGACCCAGTACTTC. As protein: CASSSTSGGGLETQYF.

J is TRBJ2-2 and V is TRBV28, with D possibly being TRBD1 (6 bases). V lost 7 bases to trimming and J lost 6 bases, with 9 bases between them. Germline-derived CDR1 and CDR2 are MDHEN and SYDVKM. The CDR3 extends over 12 amino acids. The CDR3 sequence is CASNTGSGELFF. CDR3 coding DNA: TGTGCCAGCAACACAGGGTCCGGGGAGCTGTTTTTT.

The chain recombines TRBV2 with TRBJ2-1, with 7 bases fitting TRBD2. The CDR3 totals 16 residues. Looked up from germline, CDR1 is SNHLY and CDR2 is FYNNEI. Losses at the gene ends were 2 bases for V and 2 bases for J; bases not matched to a gene: 6. The CDR3 sequence: CASSETQGGAYNEQFF. Written as DNA, the CDR3 is TGTGCCAGCAGTGAAACTCAGGGAGGGGCCTACAATGAGCAGTTCTTC.

V usage is TRBV9 and J usage is TRBJ1-3; no definite D call. The ends were cut back, 0 bases at V and 0 bases at J, with 7 bases in the middle. CDR3 size: 15 residues. Germline V CDR1 and CDR2: SGDLS, YYNGEE. CDR3 coding DNA: TGTGCCAGCAGCGTAGACATGAGCTCTGGAAACACCATATATTTT. Translation: CASSVDMSSGNTIYF.

The CDR3 sequence is CASSTTQGATGELFF. Written as DNA, the CDR3 is TGTGCCAGTAGTACTACTCAGGGTGCCACCGGGGAGCTGTTTTTT. This chain joins TRBV19 and TRBJ2-2; D is perhaps TRBD1 (5 bases). Trimming removed 4 bases from V and 4 bases from J, with 13 bases in between. Germline CDR1 reads LNHDA; CDR2 reads SQIVND (reference sequence). The CDR3 is 15 amino acids.

This clone is a singleton in its sample. V and J are TRBV27 and TRBJ2-7; 9 nucleotides line up with TRBD1. V dropped 6 bases and J dropped 8; count of bases not matched to a gene: 11. The CDR3 contains 14 residues. The germline CDR1 and CDR2 sequences are MNHEY and SMNVEV (reference sequence). The CDR3 sequence: CASRTGTGPSKQYF. CDR3 in DNA: TGTGCCAGCAGGACCGGGACAGGGCCAAGTAAGCAGTACTTC.

This CDR3 is CASSFNSGLYEQYF. CDR3 nucleotide sequence: TGTGCCAGCAGCTTCAATAGTGGCCTATACGAGCAGTACTTC. The chain employs TRBV11-3 and TRBJ2-7; D is unclear. From germline, CDR1 is SGHNT and CDR2 YENEEA. Trimming left V 3 bases short and J 4 bases short, with 13 bases between. The length of the CDR3 is 14 residues.

The rearrangement uses TRBV6-5 and TRBJ2-7; D possibly corresponds to TRBD2 (5 bases). Germline CDR1 is MNHEY and CDR2 is SVGAGI. CDR3 length: 13 amino acids. V lost 2 bases, J lost 2 bases, and 7 bases lay in between. The CDR3 sequence: CASSYGRTYEQYF. The CDR3 nucleotides read TGTGCCAGCAGTTACGGGAGAACCTACGAGCAGTACTTC.

The V call is TRBV18, the J call TRBJ2-3; 8 bases fit TRBD2. With V trimmed by 1 base and J by 4 bases, 7 bases remained unmatched. Germline CDR1 and CDR2: KGHSH and LQKENI. The CDR3 sequence is 16 residues long. CDR3 sequence reads: CASSPLRGGPSDTQYF. The DNA of the CDR3 is TGTGCCAGCTCACCACTTCGGGGGGGACCCTCAGATACGCAGTATTTT.

This chain connects TRBV6-5 to TRBJ2-7, with no clear D. The V and J ends lost 5 bases and 2 bases respectively, with 16 bases between them. The V gene's germline CDR1 is MNHEY and CDR2 SVGAGI. The length of the CDR3 is 15 residues. The CDR3 here is CASSRTAGPTYEQYV. The DNA for the CDR3 is TGTGCCAGCAGTAGAACAGCAGGCCCTACCTACGAGCAGTACGTC.

DNA of the CDR3: TGTGCCAGCAGCCTGGACAGGGGGCAGCGTGGCTACACCTTC. Translated: CASSLDRGQRGYTF. The chain carries TRBV28 and TRBJ1-2; 11 nucleotides line up with TRBD1. V was clipped by 6 bases and J by 7 bases; unmatched bases: 7. The germline V gene has CDR1 MDHEN and CDR2 SYDVKM. This CDR3 has 14 amino acids.

This chain connects TRBV13 to TRBJ1-2; a weak D match, TRBD1 (5 bases). The CDR3 sequence is 13 residues long. Germline values: CDR1 PRHDT, CDR2 FYEKMQ (reference sequence). V dropped 0 bases and J dropped 7 bases, with 9 bases sitting between them. CDR3: CASSLGAGSGYTF. The CDR3 bases are TGTGCCAGCAGCTTAGGGGCAGGGAGTGGCTACACCTTC. Variable domain in full (rest from reference TRBV13 and TRBJ1-2): AAGVIQSPRHLIKEKRETATLKCYPIPRHDTVYWYQQGPGQDPQFLISFYEKMQSDKGSIPDRFSAQQFSDYHSELNMSSLELGDSALYFCASSLGAGSGYTFGSGTRLTVV.

The chain links TRBV11-2 to TRBJ2-3; TRBD1 aligns across 7 bases. Germline assignment: CDR1 SGHAT and CDR2 FQNNGV. The ends lost 0 bases at V and 2 bases at J; junction bases unmatched: 11. The CDR3 runs 18 residues. The CDR3 reads CASSLEVQGDPITDTQYF. The CDR3 DNA reads TGTGCCAGCAGCTTAGAGGTCCAGGGGGACCCAATCACAGATACGCAGTATTTT.

The V call is TRBV7-3, the J call TRBJ1-5, with 7 bases identical to TRBD1. Germline V lookup: CDR1 SGHTA, CDR2 FQGTGA. After removal of 5 bases from V and 5 bases from J, the junction contained 3 bases not matched to a gene. This CDR3 spans 13 amino acids. As DNA, the CDR3 is TGTGCCAGCAGCCCCGGACAGGATCAGCCCCAGCATTTT. The encoded protein is CASSPGQDQPQHF.

Only one count was recorded for this clone. The V gene is TRBV27, the J gene TRBJ1-1; no clear D gene. The CDR3 has 14 residues. V was trimmed by 0 bases and J by 1 base, leaving 6 bases between them. Germline CDR1 MNHEY, CDR2 SMNVEV (reference sequence). The CDR3 spells CASSLSPTNTEAFF. The CDR3 DNA sequence: TGTGCCAGCAGTTTATCTCCAACGAACACTGAAGCTTTCTTT.

CDR3 residues: CASSLAGTGLIYNEQFF. The CDR3 coding sequence is TGCGCCAGCAGCTTGGCGGGGACAGGGCTTATTTACAATGAGCAGTTCTTC. The chain has TRBV5-1 and TRBJ2-1, with TRBD1 identical over 9 bases. The germline V gene encodes CDR1 SGHRS and CDR2 YFSETQ. The CDR3 has 17 residues. V lost 0 bases, J lost 4 bases, and 8 bases stayed unmatched.